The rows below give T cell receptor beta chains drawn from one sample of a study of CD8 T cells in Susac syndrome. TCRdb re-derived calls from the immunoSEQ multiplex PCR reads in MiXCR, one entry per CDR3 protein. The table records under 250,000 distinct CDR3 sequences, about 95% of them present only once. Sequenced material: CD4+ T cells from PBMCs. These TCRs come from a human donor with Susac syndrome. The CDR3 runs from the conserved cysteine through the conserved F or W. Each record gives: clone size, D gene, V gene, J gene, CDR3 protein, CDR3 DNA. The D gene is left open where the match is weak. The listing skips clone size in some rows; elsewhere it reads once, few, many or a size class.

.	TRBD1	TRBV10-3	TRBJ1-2	CAISPGGTAYGYTF	TGTGCCATCAGCCCCGGTGGGACAGCTTATGGCTACACCTTC
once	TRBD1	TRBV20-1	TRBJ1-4	CSAGGGQATEEKLFF	TGCAGTGCGGGGGGAGGACAGGCCACGGAAGAAAAACTGTTTTTT
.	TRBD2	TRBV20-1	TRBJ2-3	CSARDELAGGSGYTDTQYF	TGCAGTGCTAGAGACGAACTAGCGGGGGGATCGGGGTACACAGATACGCAGTATTTT
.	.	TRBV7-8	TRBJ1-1	CASSLLGDTNTEAFF	TGTGCCAGCAGCTTACTGGGGGACACCAACACTGAAGCTTTCTTT
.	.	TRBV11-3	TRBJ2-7	CASSLTTGAQQYF	TGTGCCAGCAGCTTAACGACAGGAGCACAGCAGTACTTC
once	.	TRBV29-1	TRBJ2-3	CSVEGKGGGDTQYF	TGCAGCGTTGAAGGGAAGGGTGGGGGGGATACGCAGTATTTT
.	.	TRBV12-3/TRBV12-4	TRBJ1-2	CASSLEGGQARAYGYTF	TGTGCCAGCAGTTTGGAGGGGGGGCAGGCCAGGGCCTATGGCTACACCTTC
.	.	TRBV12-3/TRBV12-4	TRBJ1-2	CASSFGRANYGYTF	TGTGCCAGCAGTTTTGGCAGAGCTAACTATGGCTACACCTTC
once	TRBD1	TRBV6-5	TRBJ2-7	CASSHQGQGYPYEQYF	TGTGCCAGCAGTCACCAGGGACAGGGCTATCCCTACGAGCAGTACTTC
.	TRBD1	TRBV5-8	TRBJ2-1	CASSNLGQGGVGAQFF	TGTGCCAGCAGCAACCTGGGACAGGGTGGGGTCGGAGCGCAGTTCTTC
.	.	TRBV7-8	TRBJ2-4	CASSPTTGAKNIQYF	TGTGCCAGCAGCCCGACCACAGGAGCCAAAAACATTCAGTACTTC
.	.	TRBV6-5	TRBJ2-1	CASSYRTAHNEQFF	TGTGCCAGCAGTTACCGGACAGCCCACAATGAGCAGTTCTTC
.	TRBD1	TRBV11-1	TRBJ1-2	CASSPDRGNGYTF	TGTGCCAGCAGCCCTGACAGGGGGAATGGCTACACCTTC
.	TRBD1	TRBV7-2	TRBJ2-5	CASSDRGSRETQYF	TGTGCCAGCAGCGACAGGGGGTCTCGAGAGACCCAGTACTTC
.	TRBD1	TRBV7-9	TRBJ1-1	CASSPSGGGRAAFF	TGTGCCAGCAGCCCCTCAGGGGGGGGGCGGGCAGCTTTCTTT
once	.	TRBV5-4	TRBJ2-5	CASSLEGDQETQYF	TGTGCCAGCAGCTTGGAAGGGGACCAAGAGACCCAGTACTTC
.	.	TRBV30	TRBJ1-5	CAWSPNSGNQPQHF	TGTGCCTGGAGTCCCAACAGTGGGAATCAGCCCCAGCATTTT
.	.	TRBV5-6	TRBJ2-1	CASSLEARAYNEQFF	TGTGCCAGCAGCTTGGAAGCTAGGGCCTACAATGAGCAGTTCTTC
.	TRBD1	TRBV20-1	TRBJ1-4	CSALTGQGNEKLFF	TGCAGTGCCCTTACGGGACAGGGGAATGAAAAACTGTTTTTT
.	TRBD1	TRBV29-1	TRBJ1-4	CSVEIGLGTGGFEKLFF	TGCAGCGTTGAAATCGGTTTGGGGACAGGCGGTTTTGAAAAACTGTTTTTT
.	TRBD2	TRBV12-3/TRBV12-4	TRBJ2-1	CASRTSGAEQFF	TGTGCCAGCAGAACTAGCGGGGCAGAGCAGTTCTTC
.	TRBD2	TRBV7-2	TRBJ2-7	CASSFPTSGGISVYEQYF	TGTGCCAGCAGCTTTCCGACTAGCGGGGGGATCAGCGTCTACGAGCAGTACTTC
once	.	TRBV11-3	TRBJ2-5	CASSPNGRWETQYF	TGTGCCAGCAGCCCCAACGGCCGATGGGAGACCCAGTACTTC
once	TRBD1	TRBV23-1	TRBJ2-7	CASSQWTGEGNEQYF	TGCGCCAGCAGTCAATGGACAGGGGAGGGGAACGAGCAGTACTTC
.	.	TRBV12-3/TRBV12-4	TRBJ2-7	CASSLGRLQEGEQYF	TGTGCCAGCAGTTTAGGAAGGCTTCAGGAAGGCGAGCAGTACTTC
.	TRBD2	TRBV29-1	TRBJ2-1	CSALRGGSYNEQFF	TGCAGCGCCCTGCGGGGGGGCAGTTACAATGAGCAGTTCTTC